The 2 T cell receptor beta chains below come from one sample, sequenced in a study of CD8 T cells in Susac syndrome. Random hexamers served to reverse transcribe roughly 0.45 to 1 ug RNA. TCRdb recomputed calls from the immunoSEQ multiplex PCR reads with MiXCR, one row per CDR3 protein. The profile covers around 200,000 distinct CDR3 sequences, with roughly 94% appearing a single time and approximately 0.094% taken by the ten largest. Specimen: CD4+ T cells from PBMCs. The receptors were gathered from a human donor in good health.

The chain couples TRBV4-3 to TRBJ2-7; D is uncertain. The CDR3 length is 14 residues. Germline V gives CDR1 LGHNA, CDR2 YSLEER. Trimming removed 0 bases from V and 13 bases from J, with 19 bases in between. CDR3 nucleotides: TGCGCCAGCAGCCAAGATACGGGCGAAACGAGCCTATACTTC. Its translation is CASSQDTGETSLYF.

V usage is TRBV7-6 and J usage is TRBJ2-1, with 9 bases identical to TRBD1. The CDR3 has 14 residues. Germline V gene data show CDR1 as SGHVS and CDR2 as FNYEAQ. Trimming cost V 4 bases and J 9 bases; bases outside gene matches: 7. The CDR3 nucleotides read TGTGCCAGCAGCTCACAGGGGGCGCTCCCTGAGCAGTTCTTC. Protein product: CASSSQGALPEQFF.